This passage covers 15 T cell receptor beta chains from one sample sequenced in a study of blood T cell repertoires in COVID-19. This table comes from immunoSEQ multiplex PCR, and its TCRdb copy is limited to in-frame clones, with some not included. The sample includes hundreds of thousands of clones, more than 70% of them seen just once. Sequenced input: peripheral blood. The receptors were sampled from a woman between 65 and 79 years old with COVID-19, enrolled during active disease.

The rearrangement links TRBV28 to TRBJ2-3; 10 bases are shared with TRBD1. CDR1 MDHEN and CDR2 SYDVKM come from the germline V gene. The CDR3 is 15 amino acids. The V gene end was trimmed by 6 bases and the J gene end by 3 bases; junction bases not matched to a gene: 6. Here the CDR3 reads CASRKGGQGTDTQYF. The CDR3 DNA is TGTGCCAGCAGAAAGGGGGGACAGGGGACAGATACGCAGTATTTT.

The V gene is TRBV4-1, the J gene TRBJ1-2; TRBD1 is a possible D gene (6 bases). The CDR3 has 16 amino acids. The germline CDR1 and CDR2 sequences are MGHRA and YSYEKL. With 1 base removed from V and 2 bases from J, the gap between germline ends came to 14 bases. CDR3 amino acids: CASSQVVGTPNYGYTF. CDR3 coding DNA: TGCGCCAGCAGCCAAGTAGTTGGGACACCCAACTATGGCTACACCTTC.

V usage is TRBV6-5 and J usage is TRBJ1-1, with 7 bases aligning to TRBD1. The CDR3 contains 13 residues. Germline V CDR1 and CDR2: MNHEY, SVGAGI. With 9 bases clipped from V and 4 bases from J, the junction kept 8 bases outside the gene matches. This CDR3 is CASGQVAGTEAFF. In nucleotides, the CDR3 is TGTGCCAGTGGACAGGTTGCGGGCACTGAAGCTTTCTTT.

This chain joins TRBV30 and TRBJ1-1; 7 positions agree with TRBD1. Per the germline V gene, CDR1 is GTSNPN and CDR2 is SVGIG (reference sequence). The CDR3 extends over 12 amino acids. Trimming took 4 bases from V and 9 from J; bases not matched to a gene: 8. This CDR3 is CAWNEGTEKAFF. The CDR3 DNA reads TGTGCCTGGAATGAAGGGACAGAGAAAGCTTTCTTT.

The gene calls are TRBV15 and TRBJ1-2; D ambiguous. CDR1 is LNHNV and CDR2 is YYDKDF in the germline V gene (reference sequence). V gave up 1 base and J gave up 3 bases, with 12 bases separating them. CDR3 length: 15 amino acids. The CDR3 spells CATSRGPDRDYGYTF. The CDR3 DNA reads as TGTGCCACCAGCAGAGGGCCCGACCGGGACTATGGCTACACCTTC.

The chain recombines TRBV30 with TRBJ2-7; TRBD1 matches 7 bases. This CDR3 region has 12 residues. V shed 2 bases, J shed 2 bases, and the junction held 0 bases outside the gene matches. Germline V gene data show CDR1 as GTSNPN and CDR2 as SVGIG (reference sequence). The CDR3 loop is CAWSTGAYEQYF. The CDR3 DNA follows: TGTGCCTGGAGTACAGGGGCCTACGAGCAGTACTTC.

The chain links TRBV30 to TRBJ2-3; tentative D call: TRBD2 (6 bases). The CDR3 spans 14 residues. Trimming removed 2 bases at V and 2 bases at J, with 11 bases between. Germline CDR1 and CDR2: GTSNPN and SVGIG (reference sequence). CDR3 sequence reads: CAWSRGLNTDTQYF. CDR3 nucleotides: TGTGCCTGGAGTCGGGGACTGAACACAGATACGCAGTATTTT.

The chain joins TRBV28 to TRBJ1-1, with TRBD1 matching 8 bases. Germline trimming cut 6 bases from V and 4 bases from J; bases unmatched to any gene: 10. Germline V lookup: CDR1 MDHEN, CDR2 SYDVKM. The CDR3 totals 15 residues. CDR3 bases: TGTGCCAGCAGCTACCAGGACAGGGTTCGCACTGAAGCTTTCTTT. Protein product: CASSYQDRVRTEAFF.

This clone was seen a few times. The chain joins TRBV28 to TRBJ1-2; TRBD1 might be the D (6 bases). The CDR3 has 13 residues. V gave up 5 bases and J gave up 8 bases, with 15 bases separating them. Germline CDR1 is MDHEN and CDR2 is SYDVKM. The DNA of the CDR3 is TGTGCCAGCAGTCTCCCCAGGGGCGTCGGCTACACCTTC. Translating gives CASSLPRGVGYTF.

This chain links TRBV5-5 with TRBJ2-5; unclear D gene. V shed 2 bases and J shed 5 bases, with 4 bases lying between them. Germline loops: CDR1 SGHKS, CDR2 YYEKEE (reference sequence). This CDR3 has 11 residues. In nucleotides, the CDR3 is TGTGCCAGCAGCTTTTATGAGACCCAGTACTTC. Its protein is CASSFYETQYF.

This clone has just one count. The chain has TRBV3-1 (or the pseudogene TRBV3-2) and TRBJ1-2; 7 bases line up with TRBD1. CDR1 LGHDT and CDR2 YNNKEL come from the germline V gene (reference sequence). V gave up 5 bases and J gave up 3 bases; unmatched junction bases: 12. CDR3 length equals 16 residues. The CDR3 sequence is CASSASWAGGDYGYTF. The CDR3 DNA follows: TGTGCCAGCAGCGCATCATGGGCAGGGGGTGACTATGGCTACACCTTC.

CDR3 DNA: TGTGCCACCAGTGATTCACGACAGGGAGAGGCTAATGAAAAACTGTTTTTT. Translating it yields CATSDSRQGEANEKLFF. This chain uses TRBV24-1 with TRBJ1-4; TRBD1 matches 7 bases. With V trimmed by 2 bases and J by 3 bases, 8 bases remained unmatched. Looked up from germline, CDR1 is KGHDR and CDR2 is SFDVKD. The CDR3 covers 17 residues.

The rearrangement joins TRBV7-2 to TRBJ1-5, with no clear D. In germline, CDR1 is SGHTA, CDR2 FQGNSA. The V and J ends lost 5 bases and 0 bases respectively, with 11 bases between them. The CDR3 spans 15 residues. The CDR3 coding sequence is TGTGCCAGCAGCCGGTGGGCAGATAGCAATCAGCCCCAGCATTTT. Residues: CASSRWADSNQPQHF.

The V and J genes are TRBV11-2 and TRBJ1-2; no clear D gene. V was trimmed by 2 bases and J by 2 bases, leaving 9 bases between them. Germline V gives CDR1 SGHAT, CDR2 FQNNGV. The CDR3 is made up of 14 amino acids. This CDR3 reads CASSLSDTNYGYTF. For the CDR3, the DNA is TGTGCCAGCAGCTTATCTGACACAAACTATGGCTACACCTTC.

In its sample, this clone was seen a few times. J is TRBJ1-4 and V is TRBV7-2, with 8 bases aligning to TRBD1. V gave up 5 bases and J gave up 13 bases; unmatched junction bases: 15. The CDR3 contains 15 residues. The germline CDR1 and CDR2 sequences are SGHTA and FQGNSA. The CDR3 DNA reads as TGTGCCAGCAGCGCTCCGACAGGGGAGTCGTCGAGACTGTTTTTT. It specifies CASSAPTGESSRLFF.